This T cell receptor beta chain emerged from a study of blood T cell repertoires in COVID-19. Study in general: In each case, the material was cDNA or gDNA derived from T cells, B-cell-depleted T cells, or PBMCs.

Looked up from germline, CDR1 is LNHDA and CDR2 is SQIVND (reference sequence). Trimming took 5 bases from V and 0 from J; bases not matched to a gene: 14. This CDR3 region has 19 residues. TCRdb's table, derived via immunoSEQ multiplex PCR, lists solely in-frame clones and lacks some. The sample holds around 190,000 clones; about 89% are singletons and the top ten take under 2%. The sample was peripheral blood. The gene calls are TRBV19 and TRBJ2-1; the match to TRBD2 covers 9 bases. The sequence came from a man younger than 35 who had recovered from COVID-19. Here the CDR3 reads CASSGRASGAFGSYNEQFF. The CDR3 region has the DNA TGTGCCAGTAGTGGTCGGGCTAGCGGGGCATTTGGCTCCTACAATGAGCAGTTCTTC.